A single sample gave rise to the 2 T cell receptor beta chains below, sequenced in a study of cytomegalovirus exposure and HLA in healthy donors. PCR primers comprised 60 Vbeta and 13 Jbeta primers. This table comes from immunoSEQ multiplex PCR, and its TCRdb copy is limited to in-frame clones, with some not included. Of fewer than 100,000 clones in the sample, 65% to 80% were seen once. Sequenced input: PBMCs. Source of these receptors: a man aged 35 to 55 in good health and CMV-seropositive.

The rearrangement uses TRBV7-2 and TRBJ2-1; 8 bases fit TRBD2. The CDR3 length is 15 residues. CDR1 is SGHTA, CDR2 FQGNSA, per germline. After removal of 4 bases from V and 9 bases from J, the junction contained 11 bases not matched to a gene. DNA for the CDR3: TGTGCCAGCAGCTCTATAAGCGGGGGCGCGAGTGAGCAGTTCTTC. Encoded protein: CASSSISGGASEQFF. The full variable domain, its missing parts supplied by reference TRBV7-2 and TRBJ2-1, is GAGVSQSPSNKVTEKGKDVELRCDPISGHTALYWYRQSLGQGLEFLIYFQGNSAPDKSGLPSDRFSAERTGGSVSTLTIQRTQQEDSAVYLCASSSISGGASEQFFGPGTRLTVL.

This clone has just one count. V usage is TRBV15 and J usage is TRBJ2-5; 7 positions agree with TRBD1. Germline V gives CDR1 LNHNV, CDR2 YYDKDF (reference sequence). J lost 2 bases, V lost 6 bases, and 6 bases had no gene match. The CDR3 runs 14 residues. The CDR3 DNA reads TGTGCCACCAGAGGACAGGTGACTCAAGAGACCCAGTACTTC. Protein sequence: CATRGQVTQETQYF.